The next 10 T cell receptor beta chains were all read from a single sample in a study of T cell responses to AZD1222 COVID-19 vaccine. Clones were read by immunoSEQ multiplex PCR, and TCRdb kept only the in-frame ones, dropping some. The data hold about 120,000 clones, with around 90% observed a single time. The starting material was peripheral blood, obtained on day 0 of AZD1222 vaccination. The receptors were gathered from an adult in good health.

The genes are TRBV6-5 and TRBJ1-2, with TRBD1 identical over 9 bases. The CDR3 extends over 13 amino acids. Germline values: CDR1 MNHEY, CDR2 SVGAGI. V lost 6 bases, J lost 9 bases, and 8 bases stayed unmatched. Here the CDR3 DNA reads TGTGCCAGCAGCCGAACAGGGGGCCATAGCTACACCTTC. Translation: CASSRTGGHSYTF.

This chain joins TRBV19 and TRBJ1-4, with unresolved D. Per the germline V gene, CDR1 is LNHDA and CDR2 is SQIVND (reference sequence). There are 14 residues in the CDR3. V was trimmed by 6 bases and J by 0 bases, leaving 8 bases between them. The CDR3 loop reads CASRNTATNEKLFF. CDR3 bases: TGTGCCAGTAGGAACACAGCAACTAATGAAAAACTGTTTTTT.

V is TRBV30 and J is TRBJ1-6, with 7 positions matching TRBD1. This CDR3 region has 14 residues. The V and J ends lost 2 bases and 10 bases, in that order; junction bases with no gene match: 8. Germline-derived CDR1 and CDR2 are GTSNPN and SVGIG (reference sequence). The CDR3 sequence: CAWSPGGGYSPLHF. In DNA form, the CDR3 reads TGTGCCTGGAGTCCAGGGGGTGGGTACTCACCCCTCCACTTT.

The V gene is TRBV5-1, the J gene TRBJ2-7; the D gene is possibly TRBD1 (5 bases). The length of the CDR3 is 14 residues. The germline V gene encodes CDR1 SGHRS and CDR2 YFSETQ. V shed 3 bases and J shed 2 bases, with 12 bases lying between them. The CDR3 loop reads CASSYRTSAYEQYF. CDR3 in DNA: TGCGCCAGCAGCTACAGGACAAGCGCCTACGAGCAGTACTTC.

In its sample, this clone was seen once. The chain combines TRBV11-2 with TRBJ1-2, with unresolved D. V was pared by 8 bases and J by 2 bases, with 12 bases between. The CDR3 is 13 residues long. Germline loops: CDR1 SGHAT, CDR2 FQNNGV. The CDR3 region is CASSGYRNYGYTF. The CDR3 DNA sequence: TGTGCCAGCTCGGGGTATCGCAACTATGGCTACACCTTC.

This clone was counted once. The chain employs TRBV5-1 and TRBJ1-6; no reliable D call. V lost 1 base and J lost 5, with 19 bases in between. The CDR3 sequence is 18 residues long. Germline lookup yields CDR1 SGHRS and CDR2 YFSETQ. CDR3 sequence: CASSLKIRAEINNSPLHF. The CDR3, as DNA: TGCGCCAGCAGCTTGAAGATCCGGGCCGAAATCAATAATTCACCCCTCCACTTT.

V and J are TRBV19 and TRBJ1-5, with D possibly being TRBD1 (5 bases). Deletions cut 3 bases from V and 7 bases from J, with 16 bases between. In germline, CDR1 is LNHDA, CDR2 SQIVND (reference sequence). This CDR3 has 15 amino acids. In DNA, the CDR3 is TGTGCCAGTAGTATTGTGGCAGGGATAGAGCAGCCCCAGCATTTT. Its translation: CASSIVAGIEQPQHF.

The CDR3 spells CASSETFRQGLGGYTF. CDR3 nucleotides: TGTGCCAGCAGTGAGACCTTCCGACAGGGCCTAGGAGGCTACACCTTC. This chain connects TRBV6-1 to TRBJ1-2, with 7 bases lining up with TRBD1. Germline V gives CDR1 MNHNS, CDR2 SASEGT. Trimming at V came to 3 bases and at J to 8 bases, leaving 15 bases not matched to a gene. CDR3 size: 16 residues.

The chain couples TRBV18 to TRBJ1-2; D is perhaps TRBD1 (6 bases). In germline, CDR1 is KGHSH, CDR2 LQKENI. Trimming cost V 8 bases and J 2 bases, with 15 bases left between them. The CDR3 consists of 14 residues. The CDR3 DNA reads as TGTGCCAGCCTCCGGGACACCAAGAACTATGGCTACACCTTC. The encoded protein is CASLRDTKNYGYTF.

This sequence joins TRBV6-5 and TRBJ1-1; D uncertain. The germline V gene encodes CDR1 MNHEY and CDR2 SVGAGI. This CDR3 is 13 amino acids long. V dropped 0 bases and J dropped 1 base, with 3 bases sitting between them. CDR3 loop: CASSYSTNTEAFF. Here the CDR3 DNA reads TGTGCCAGCAGTTACTCCACGAACACTGAAGCTTTCTTT.